This T cell receptor (beta chain) was obtained from a study of T cell responses to AZD1222 COVID-19 vaccine. A remark on this clone: The antigen is unknown.

CDR1 and CDR2 from the germline V gene are GTSNPN and SVGIG (reference sequence). V was trimmed by 1 base and J by 7 bases, leaving 7 bases between them. CDR3 length: 11 residues. Whole-study results and caveats: Unmutated variant regions are reportedly the target of nearly half of TCRs that are spike-specific.

TCRdb's table, derived via immunoSEQ multiplex PCR, lists solely in-frame clones and lacks some. Here the sample spans roughly 96,000 clones, roughly 90% being singletons. The genes are TRBV30 and TRBJ1-1; D gene uncertain. The sample was peripheral blood, taken on day 0 of AZD1222 vaccination. This clonotype was obtained from an adult in good health. DNA for the CDR3: TGTGCCTGGAGTGGGCGGAGTGAAGCTTTCTTT. This sequence encodes CAWSGRSEAFF.